Below are 9 T cell receptor beta chains sequenced from a single sample in a study of cytomegalovirus exposure and HLA in healthy donors. Use of 60 Vbeta and 13 Jbeta primers characterized the PCR. This table comes from immunoSEQ multiplex PCR, and its TCRdb copy is limited to in-frame clones, with some not included. The sample yields about 170,000 clones, approximately 81% seen once. Specimen: PBMCs. The receptors were gathered from a young man in good health and CMV-seropositive.

The chain combines TRBV7-6 with TRBJ2-2; 7 positions match TRBD1. The CDR3 loop spans 16 amino acids. Germline-derived CDR1 and CDR2 are SGHVS and FNYEAQ. J lost 6 bases, V lost 0 bases, and 7 bases had no gene match. CDR3 amino acids: CASSLASQGVPGELFF. The CDR3 bases are TGTGCCAGCAGCTTAGCTTCCCAGGGGGTTCCCGGGGAGCTGTTTTTT.

The V and J genes are TRBV5-6 and TRBJ1-5, with TRBD1 matching 8 bases. The CDR3 covers 16 residues. J was trimmed by 4 bases and V by 4 bases; bases with no gene match: 10. Germline assignment: CDR1 SGHDT and CDR2 YYEEEE. The CDR3 region is CASSGGRDRSNQPQHF. CDR3 nucleotides: TGTGCCAGCAGCGGGGGCCGGGACAGGAGTAATCAGCCCCAGCATTTT.

The V and J genes are TRBV21-1 and TRBJ2-4; the table names TRBD1, a call not compared with the DNA. TRBV21-1 is a documented pseudogene. The CDR3 runs to 19 residues. The CDR3 protein is CASSKGQGEQDWSKNIQYF. Written as DNA, the CDR3 is TGTGCCAGCAGCAAAGGACAGGGGGAGCAGGATTGGTCCAAAAACATTCAGTACTTC.

This chain joins TRBV5-5 and TRBJ2-5, with 9 nucleotides matching TRBD2. V lost 0 bases, J lost 3 bases, and 0 bases stayed unmatched. Per the germline V gene, CDR1 is SGHKS and CDR2 is YYEKEE (reference sequence). CDR3 size: 14 residues. CDR3 sequence (DNA): TGTGCCAGCAGCTTGGGCGGGGGGGAAGAGACCCAGTACTTC. Its translation: CASSLGGGEETQYF.

J is TRBJ2-2 and V is TRBV30, with 8 bases matching TRBD2. Germline V gene data show CDR1 as GTSNPN and CDR2 as SVGIG (reference sequence). The CDR3 extends over 14 amino acids. V lost 4 bases and J lost 6; bases outside the gene matches: 7. The CDR3 loop reads CAWNSGGPPGELFF. The CDR3 region has the DNA TGTGCCTGGAATTCGGGGGGGCCTCCCGGGGAGCTGTTTTTT.

The chain has TRBV19 and TRBJ1-2; D uncertain. The CDR3 is 12 residues long. Germline loops: CDR1 LNHDA, CDR2 SQIVND (reference sequence). V dropped 4 bases and J dropped 5 bases, with 8 bases sitting between them. The CDR3 loop is CASSRYGYGYTF. The CDR3 nucleotides are TGTGCCAGTAGTAGATACGGGTATGGCTACACCTTC.

The chain joins TRBV6-5 to TRBJ2-7, with D hard to call. CDR1 MNHEY and CDR2 SVGAGI come from the germline V gene. The CDR3 spans 14 residues. The germline V and J ends were trimmed by 6 bases and 0 bases, with 12 bases remaining between them. CDR3 sequence: CASSPTEHSYEQYF. In DNA form, the CDR3 reads TGTGCCAGCAGCCCTACAGAGCACTCCTACGAGCAGTACTTC.

The J gene is TRBJ2-2, the V gene TRBV6-1; 7 bases line up with TRBD1. The CDR3 spans 14 residues. V lost 6 bases to trimming and J lost 6 bases; unmatched junction nucleotides: 7. Germline lookup yields CDR1 MNHNS and CDR2 SASEGT. CDR3 protein: CASRWGQGAGELFF. The CDR3 DNA reads as TGTGCCAGCAGGTGGGGGCAGGGGGCCGGGGAGCTGTTTTTT.

This sequence joins TRBV15 and TRBJ2-3; D might be TRBD2 (5 bases). The CDR3 sequence is 14 residues long. Germline CDR1 is LNHNV and CDR2 is YYDKDF (reference sequence). The V and J ends lost 5 bases and 6 bases respectively, with 15 bases between them. CDR3 coding DNA: TGTGCCACCAGCTACCCCTCAGCGGCTGATACGCAGTATTTT. Amino acids: CATSYPSAADTQYF.